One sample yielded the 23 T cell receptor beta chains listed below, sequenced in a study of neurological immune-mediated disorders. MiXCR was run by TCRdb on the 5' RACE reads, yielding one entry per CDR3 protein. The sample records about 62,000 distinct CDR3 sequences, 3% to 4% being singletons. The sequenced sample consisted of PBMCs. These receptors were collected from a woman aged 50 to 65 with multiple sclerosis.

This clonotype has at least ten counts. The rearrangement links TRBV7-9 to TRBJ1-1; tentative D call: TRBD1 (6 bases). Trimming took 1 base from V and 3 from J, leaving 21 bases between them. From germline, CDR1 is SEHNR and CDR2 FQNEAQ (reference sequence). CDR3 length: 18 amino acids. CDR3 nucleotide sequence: TGTGCCAGCAGCTTAGGGCTAGTTAGGGGGGAAAAGGACACTGAAGCTTTCTTT. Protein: CASSLGLVRGEKDTEAFF.

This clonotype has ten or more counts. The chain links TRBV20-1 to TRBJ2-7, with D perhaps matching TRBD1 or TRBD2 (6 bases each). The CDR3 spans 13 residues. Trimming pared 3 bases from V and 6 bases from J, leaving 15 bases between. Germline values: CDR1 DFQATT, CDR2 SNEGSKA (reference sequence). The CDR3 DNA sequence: TGCAGTGCTAGGATGGGGGGCAGGTCCGAGCAGTACTTC. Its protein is CSARMGGRSEQYF.

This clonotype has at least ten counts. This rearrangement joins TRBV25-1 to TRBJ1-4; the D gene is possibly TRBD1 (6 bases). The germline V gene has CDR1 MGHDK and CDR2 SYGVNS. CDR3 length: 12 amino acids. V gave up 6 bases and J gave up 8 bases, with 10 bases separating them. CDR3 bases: TGTGCCAGCAGGCCCGGGACAGAAAAACTGTTTTTT. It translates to CASRPGTEKLFF. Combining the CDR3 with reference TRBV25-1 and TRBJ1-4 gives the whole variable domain EADIYQTPRYLVIGTGKKITLECSQTMGHDKMYWYQQDPGMELHLIHYSYGVNSTEKGDLSSESTVSRIRTEHFPLTLESARPSHTSQYLCASRPGTEKLFFGSGTQLSVL.

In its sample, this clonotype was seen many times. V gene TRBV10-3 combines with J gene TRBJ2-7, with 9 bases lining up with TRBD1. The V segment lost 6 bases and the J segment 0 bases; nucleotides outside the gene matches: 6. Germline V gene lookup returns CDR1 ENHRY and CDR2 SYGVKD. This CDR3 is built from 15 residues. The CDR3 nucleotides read TGTGCCATCAGGTCCGGGACAGGGAGCTCCTACGAGCAGTACTTC. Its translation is CAIRSGTGSSYEQYF.

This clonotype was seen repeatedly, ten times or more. In DNA form, the CDR3 reads TGCAGTGCTAGAGATTTCGGGGGGAACACCGGGGAGCTGTTTTTT. It yields the protein CSARDFGGNTGELFF. This rearrangement joins TRBV20-1 to TRBJ2-2, with D possibly being TRBD2 (6 bases). This CDR3 has 15 amino acids. The ends were cut back, 0 bases at V and 1 base at J, with 9 bases in the middle. Per the germline V gene, CDR1 is DFQATT and CDR2 is SNEGSKA (reference sequence).

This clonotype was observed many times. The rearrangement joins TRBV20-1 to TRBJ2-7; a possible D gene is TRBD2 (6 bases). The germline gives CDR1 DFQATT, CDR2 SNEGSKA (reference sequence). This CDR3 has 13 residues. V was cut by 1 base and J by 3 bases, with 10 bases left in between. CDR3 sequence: CSARGRGVYEQYF. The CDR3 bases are TGCAGTGCTAGAGGGCGGGGAGTCTACGAGCAGTACTTC.

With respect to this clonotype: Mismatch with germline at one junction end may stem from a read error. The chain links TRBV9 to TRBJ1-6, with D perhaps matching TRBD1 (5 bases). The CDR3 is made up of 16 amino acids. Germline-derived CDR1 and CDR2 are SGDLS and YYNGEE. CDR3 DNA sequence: TGTGCCAGCAGCGGAGAAGGGGTTTTTGGTAATTCACCCCTCAACTTT. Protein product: CASSGEGVFGNSPLNF.

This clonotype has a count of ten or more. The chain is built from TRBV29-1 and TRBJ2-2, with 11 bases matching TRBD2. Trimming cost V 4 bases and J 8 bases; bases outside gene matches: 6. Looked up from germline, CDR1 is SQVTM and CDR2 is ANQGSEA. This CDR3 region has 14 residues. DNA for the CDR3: TGCAGCGTTGGAGTAGCGGGAGGGCCGGGGGAGCTGTTTTTT. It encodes CSVGVAGGPGELFF.

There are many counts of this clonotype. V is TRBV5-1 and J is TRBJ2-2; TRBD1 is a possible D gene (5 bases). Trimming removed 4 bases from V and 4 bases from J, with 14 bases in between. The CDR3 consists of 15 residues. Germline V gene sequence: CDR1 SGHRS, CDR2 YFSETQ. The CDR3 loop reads CASSRPFQGTGELFF. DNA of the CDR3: TGCGCCAGCAGCCGCCCGTTCCAGGGCACCGGGGAGCTGTTTTTT.

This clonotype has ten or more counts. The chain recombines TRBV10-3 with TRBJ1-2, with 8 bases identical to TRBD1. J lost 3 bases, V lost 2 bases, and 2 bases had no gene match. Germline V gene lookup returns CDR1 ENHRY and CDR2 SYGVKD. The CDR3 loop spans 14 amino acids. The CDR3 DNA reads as TGTGCCATCAGTGAGGGACAGGGAGACTATGGCTACACCTTC. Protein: CAISEGQGDYGYTF.

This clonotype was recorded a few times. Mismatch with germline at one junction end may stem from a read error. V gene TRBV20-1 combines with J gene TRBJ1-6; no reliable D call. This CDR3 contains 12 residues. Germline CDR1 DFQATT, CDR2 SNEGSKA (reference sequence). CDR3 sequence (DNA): TGCAGTGCTAGAGAGCTAGGGTCACCCCTCAACTTT. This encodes CSARELGSPLNF.

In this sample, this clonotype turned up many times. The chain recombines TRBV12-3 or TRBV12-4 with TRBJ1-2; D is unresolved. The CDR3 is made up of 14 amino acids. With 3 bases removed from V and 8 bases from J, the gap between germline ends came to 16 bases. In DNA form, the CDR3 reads TGTGCCAGCAGTTTGACGTCAGATCTAATCGGCTACACCTTC. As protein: CASSLTSDLIGYTF.

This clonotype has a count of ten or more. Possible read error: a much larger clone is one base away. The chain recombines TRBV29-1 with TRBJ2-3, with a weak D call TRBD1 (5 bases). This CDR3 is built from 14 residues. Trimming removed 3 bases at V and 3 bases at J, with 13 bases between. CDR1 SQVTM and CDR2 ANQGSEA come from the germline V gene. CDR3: CSVDRPKGTDTQYF. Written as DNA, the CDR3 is TGCAGCGTTGACAGACCCAAGGGGACAGATACGCAGTATTTT.

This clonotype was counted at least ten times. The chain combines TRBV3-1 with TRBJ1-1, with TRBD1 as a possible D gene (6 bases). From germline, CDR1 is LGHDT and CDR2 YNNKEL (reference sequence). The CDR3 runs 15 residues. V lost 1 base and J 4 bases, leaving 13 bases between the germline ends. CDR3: CASSQGGGGGTEAFF. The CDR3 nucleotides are TGTGCCAGCAGCCAAGGAGGGGGGGGCGGCACTGAAGCTTTCTTT.

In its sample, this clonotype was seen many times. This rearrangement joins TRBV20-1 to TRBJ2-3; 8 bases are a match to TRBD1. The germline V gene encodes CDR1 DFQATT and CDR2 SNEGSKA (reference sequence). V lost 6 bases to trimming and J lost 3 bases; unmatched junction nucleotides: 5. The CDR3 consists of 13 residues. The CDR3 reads CSAKTGGTDTQYF. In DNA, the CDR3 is TGCAGTGCAAAAACAGGGGGGACAGATACGCAGTATTTT.

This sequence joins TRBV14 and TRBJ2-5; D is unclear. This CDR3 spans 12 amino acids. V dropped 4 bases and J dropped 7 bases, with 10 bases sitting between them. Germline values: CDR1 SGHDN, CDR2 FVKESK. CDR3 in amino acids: CASSRQERTQYF. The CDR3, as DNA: TGTGCCAGCAGCCGGCAGGAGCGGACCCAGTACTTC.

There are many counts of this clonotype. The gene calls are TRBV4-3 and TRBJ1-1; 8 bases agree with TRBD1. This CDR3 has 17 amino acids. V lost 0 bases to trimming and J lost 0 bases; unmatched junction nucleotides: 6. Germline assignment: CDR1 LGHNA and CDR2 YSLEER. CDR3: CASSQDLGDRLNTEAFF. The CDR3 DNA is TGCGCCAGCAGCCAAGATTTGGGGGACAGGTTGAACACTGAAGCTTTCTTT.

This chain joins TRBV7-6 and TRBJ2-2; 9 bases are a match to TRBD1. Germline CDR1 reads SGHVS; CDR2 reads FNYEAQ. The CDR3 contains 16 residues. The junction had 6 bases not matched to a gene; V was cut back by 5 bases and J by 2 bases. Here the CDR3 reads CASSKGQGSNTGELFF. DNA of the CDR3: TGTGCCAGCAGCAAAGGACAGGGGAGTAACACCGGGGAGCTGTTTTTT. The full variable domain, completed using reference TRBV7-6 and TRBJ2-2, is GAGVSQSPRYKVTKRGQDVALRCDPISGHVSLYWYRQALGQGPEFLTYFNYEAQQDKSGLPNDRFSAERPEGSISTLTIQRTEQRDSAMYRCASSKGQGSNTGELFFGEGSRLTVL.

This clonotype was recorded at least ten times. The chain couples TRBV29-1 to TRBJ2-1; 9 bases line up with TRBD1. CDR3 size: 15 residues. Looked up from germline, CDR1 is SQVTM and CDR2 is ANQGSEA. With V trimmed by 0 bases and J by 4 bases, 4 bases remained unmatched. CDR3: CSVEDRTGAYNEQFF. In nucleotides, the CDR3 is TGCAGCGTTGAAGACCGGACAGGGGCTTACAATGAGCAGTTCTTC.

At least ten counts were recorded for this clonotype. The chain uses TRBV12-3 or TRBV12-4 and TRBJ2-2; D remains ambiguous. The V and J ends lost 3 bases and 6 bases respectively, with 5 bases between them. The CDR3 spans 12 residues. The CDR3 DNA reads TGTGCCAGCAGTTTCAGCGCCGGGGAGCTGTTTTTT. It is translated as CASSFSAGELFF.

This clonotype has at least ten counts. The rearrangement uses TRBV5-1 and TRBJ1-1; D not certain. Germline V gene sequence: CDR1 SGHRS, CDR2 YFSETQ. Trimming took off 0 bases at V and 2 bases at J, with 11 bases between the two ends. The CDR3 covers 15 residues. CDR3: CASSLGAGSNTEAFF. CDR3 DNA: TGCGCCAGCAGCTTGGGTGCAGGCAGTAACACTGAAGCTTTCTTT.

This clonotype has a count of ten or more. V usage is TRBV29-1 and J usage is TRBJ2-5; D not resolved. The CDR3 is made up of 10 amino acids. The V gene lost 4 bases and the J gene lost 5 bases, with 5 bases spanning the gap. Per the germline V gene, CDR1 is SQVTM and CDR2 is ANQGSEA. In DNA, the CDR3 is TGCAGCGTTGTCAGGGAGACCCAGTACTTC. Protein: CSVVRETQYF.

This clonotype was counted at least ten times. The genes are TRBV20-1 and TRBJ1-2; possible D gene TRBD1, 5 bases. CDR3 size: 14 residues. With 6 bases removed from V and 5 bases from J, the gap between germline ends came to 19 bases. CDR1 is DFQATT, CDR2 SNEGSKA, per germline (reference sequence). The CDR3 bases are TGCAGTGCCCAATCGGGAGCAGGGCGGTATGGCTACACCTTC. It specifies CSAQSGAGRYGYTF.